The clone carrying this T cell receptor beta chain has just a few counts. Antigen specificity is unknown. The ends were cut back, 7 bases at V and 0 bases at J, with 15 bases in the middle. The CDR3 covers 15 residues. Germline loops: CDR1 DFQATT, CDR2 SNEGSKA (reference sequence). The entry originates in a study of T-cell reconstitution after alpha-beta-depleted transplantation in children. Broader study findings: After one year, T-cell counts and TCRbeta diversity mostly came from new T cells. Expanded graft clones, several hundred of them, were reportedly the source of alpha-beta T cells about two months after transplant.

The authors prepared the TCRbeta library with unique molecular identifiers. TCRdb itself ran the PCR reads through MiXCR, one entry per CDR3 protein. This table holds about 980,000 distinct CDR3 sequences, roughly 29% found once. Specimen: PBMCs, mostly from graft donor cells, collected 360 days after TCRalphabeta/CD19-depleted stem cell transplant. This sequence joins TRBV20-1 and TRBJ2-2; D tentatively reads TRBD1 or TRBD2 (5 bases each). The origin of this receptor is a boy under two years old who had a stem cell transplant for SCID, so the T cells may come from the graft donor. The CDR3 DNA reads TGCAGTGGTGAAAGGGGAGCGTCGAACACCGGGGAGCTGTTTTTT. Its translation is CSGERGASNTGELFF.